A single sample is the source of the 32 T cell receptor beta chains below, sequenced in a study of control samples from healthy donors and cancer patients. TCRdb's table, derived via immunoSEQ multiplex PCR, lists solely in-frame clones and lacks some. The profile shows under 130,000 clones, roughly 89% of them singletons. Sequences were obtained from PBMCs. All receptors derive from a man aged 60 to 69 with lung cancer.

This clone was recorded only once. V is TRBV2 and J is TRBJ1-3; 9 nucleotides match TRBD1. The ends lost 5 bases at V and 4 bases at J; junction bases unmatched: 6. The CDR3 loop spans 15 amino acids. CDR1 and CDR2 (germline): SNHLY, FYNNEI. The CDR3 sequence is CASSLYRGPGNTIYF. DNA of the CDR3: TGTGCCAGCAGTTTATACAGGGGGCCCGGAAACACCATATATTTT.

V and J are TRBV3-1 (or the pseudogene TRBV3-2) and TRBJ1-2; D may be TRBD1 (5 bases). V lost 3 bases and J 4 bases, leaving 15 bases between the germline ends. Germline CDR1 and CDR2: LGHDT and YNNKEL (reference sequence). The CDR3 runs to 15 residues. This CDR3 is CASSHGQLKGYGYTF. The CDR3 DNA sequence: TGTGCCAGCAGCCACGGACAACTCAAGGGCTATGGCTACACCTTC.

The CDR3 protein is CASSWGQTNSPLHF. For the CDR3, the DNA is TGTGCCAGCAGTTGGGGACAGACTAATTCACCCCTCCACTTT. The V and J genes are TRBV5-4 and TRBJ1-6; 7 bases map to TRBD1. CDR1 is SGHNT, CDR2 YYREEE, per germline (reference sequence). After removal of 5 bases from V and 6 bases from J, the junction contained 5 bases not matched to a gene. The CDR3 runs to 14 residues.

The genes are TRBV19 and TRBJ2-1; 8 positions agree with TRBD2. Per the germline V gene, CDR1 is LNHDA and CDR2 is SQIVND (reference sequence). After removal of 3 bases from V and 6 bases from J, the junction contained 7 bases not matched to a gene. This CDR3 region has 15 residues. The CDR3 DNA follows: TGTGCCAGTAGTATCCGGGGGGGCCTCGGCAATGAGCAGTTCTTC. Translated: CASSIRGGLGNEQFF.

The J gene is TRBJ2-7, the V gene TRBV5-5, with D perhaps assigned TRBD1 or TRBD2 (5 bases each). There are 15 residues in the CDR3. V was trimmed by 4 bases and J by 3 bases, leaving 17 bases between them. CDR1 SGHKS and CDR2 YYEKEE come from the germline V gene (reference sequence). Written as DNA, the CDR3 is TGTGCCAGCAGCCCTAGGAACGGGGCGTACTACGAGCAGTACTTC. Protein: CASSPRNGAYYEQYF. The full variable domain, in which reference TRBV5-5 and TRBJ2-7 provide the parts outside the CDR3, is DAGVTQSPTHLIKTRGQQVTLRCSPISGHKSVSWYQQVLGQGPQFIFQYYEKEERGRGNFPDRFSARQFPNYSSELNVNALLLGDSALYLCASSPRNGAYYEQYFGPGTRLTVT.

This chain connects TRBV7-9 to TRBJ2-3, with 8 nucleotides matching TRBD2. The ends lost 5 bases at V and 0 bases at J; junction bases unmatched: 10. Germline V lookup: CDR1 SEHNR, CDR2 FQNEAQ (reference sequence). The CDR3 is 17 amino acids. CDR3 in amino acids: CASSPPDKRGSTDTQYF. The CDR3 DNA is TGTGCCAGCAGCCCACCAGATAAGCGGGGGAGCACAGATACGCAGTATTTT.

This clone was observed once. The chain recombines TRBV18 with TRBJ1-4; TRBD1 agrees at 8 bases. Germline CDR1 reads KGHSH; CDR2 reads LQKENI. This CDR3 is 15 amino acids long. Trimming took 3 bases from V and 5 from J; bases not matched to a gene: 5. The CDR3 sequence is CASSPVDRGNEKLFF. The CDR3 DNA sequence: TGTGCCAGCTCACCCGTAGACAGGGGAAATGAAAAACTGTTTTTT.

J is TRBJ2-2 and V is TRBV3-1 (or the pseudogene TRBV3-2); the match to TRBD2 covers 7 bases. CDR1 LGHDT and CDR2 YNNKEL come from the germline V gene (reference sequence). The length of the CDR3 is 15 residues. V was pared by 6 bases and J by 1 base, with 5 bases of the junction left unmatched. CDR3 DNA sequence: TGTGCCAGCAGTTTACTAGCGAGGAACACCGGGGAGCTGTTTTTT. Protein product: CASSLLARNTGELFF.

The chain has TRBV12-3 or TRBV12-4 and TRBJ2-1; no clear D. The V end lost 6 bases, the J end lost 2 bases, and 5 bases lay between the germline ends. This CDR3 has 12 amino acids. CDR3 nucleotide sequence: TGTGCCAGCAGCGAACCCTACAATGAGCAGTTCTTC. Amino acids: CASSEPYNEQFF.

The chain uses TRBV2 and TRBJ1-1, with 12 bases lining up with TRBD1. This CDR3 has 17 residues. Germline CDR1 reads SNHLY; CDR2 reads FYNNEI. V shed 6 bases, J shed 0 bases, and the junction held 8 bases outside the gene matches. In DNA, the CDR3 is TGTGCCAGCAGGCCTCGGGACAGGGGGCAATTGAACACTGAAGCTTTCTTT. As protein: CASRPRDRGQLNTEAFF.

In its sample, this clone was seen once. This sequence joins TRBV27 and TRBJ2-1, with no clear D. Germline lookup yields CDR1 MNHEY and CDR2 SMNVEV (reference sequence). The CDR3 has 15 amino acids. Trimming removed 6 bases at V and 0 bases at J, with 12 bases between. This chain's CDR3 is CASSTPTGSYNEQFF. CDR3 nucleotide sequence: TGTGCCAGCAGCACACCTACGGGCTCCTACAATGAGCAGTTCTTC.

The V call is TRBV30, the J call TRBJ2-3; no clear D. The germline V gene encodes CDR1 GTSNPN and CDR2 SVGIG (reference sequence). Trimming pared 5 bases from V and 4 bases from J, leaving 10 bases between. The CDR3 covers 12 residues. CDR3 amino acids: CAWSMASDTQYF. The CDR3, as DNA: TGTGCCTGGTCTATGGCCTCAGATACGCAGTATTTT.

The chain carries TRBV5-1 and TRBJ2-7; TRBD1 matches 7 bases. CDR1 is SGHRS, CDR2 YFSETQ, per germline. The CDR3 covers 15 residues. The ends lost 4 bases at V and 5 bases at J; junction bases unmatched: 12. The CDR3 sequence is CASSIGQVASDEQYV. DNA for the CDR3: TGCGCCAGCAGCATAGGACAGGTGGCTTCGGACGAGCAGTACGTC.

This chain connects TRBV12-3 or TRBV12-4 to TRBJ1-6; D is uncertain. CDR3 length: 13 residues. Trimming took 6 bases from V and 7 from J, leaving 10 bases between them. The CDR3 DNA reads TGTGCCAGCAGCCGACTAGAGAATTCACCCCTCCACTTT. Protein sequence: CASSRLENSPLHF.

This chain joins TRBV6-1 and TRBJ1-5; 8 nucleotides agree with TRBD1. The CDR3 is made up of 15 amino acids. The junction had 6 bases not matched to a gene; V was cut back by 3 bases and J by 5 bases. Germline CDR1 reads MNHNS; CDR2 reads SASEGT. The CDR3 spells CASSDSTGAYQPQHF. The CDR3, as DNA: TGTGCCAGCAGTGATTCGACAGGGGCCTATCAGCCCCAGCATTTT.

The rearrangement joins TRBV2 to TRBJ1-4; D remains unclear. The germline V gene encodes CDR1 SNHLY and CDR2 FYNNEI. The CDR3 length is 13 residues. V lost 2 bases to trimming and J lost 4 bases, with 5 bases between them. This CDR3 reads CASSENLNEKLFF. The CDR3 DNA follows: TGTGCCAGCAGTGAAAACCTTAATGAAAAACTGTTTTTT.

The table lists this clone with a count of one. The chain combines TRBV5-5 with TRBJ1-4; no reliable D call. This CDR3 has 16 amino acids. Trimming stripped 1 base from V and 7 bases from J, with 17 bases between. CDR1 is SGHKS, CDR2 YYEKEE, per germline (reference sequence). The CDR3 reads CASSLTAEELGEKLFF. The CDR3 nucleotides are TGTGCCAGCAGCTTGACAGCGGAGGAGTTGGGTGAAAAACTGTTTTTT.

The genes are TRBV12-5 and TRBJ2-1, with 13 bases fitting TRBD2. This CDR3 spans 15 amino acids. Per the germline V gene, CDR1 is LGHNT and CDR2 is FRNRAP. After removal of 6 bases from V and 4 bases from J, the junction contained 3 bases not matched to a gene. DNA of the CDR3: TGTGCTAGTGGCTGGACTAGCGGGGGATACAATGAGCAGTTCTTC. It translates to CASGWTSGGYNEQFF.

The rearrangement links TRBV6-2 or TRBV6-3 to TRBJ1-4; D perhaps matches TRBD1 (5 bases). The V gene lost 0 bases and the J gene lost 8 bases, with 19 bases spanning the gap. CDR1 is MNHEY, CDR2 SVGEGT, per germline. The CDR3 consists of 17 residues. The CDR3, as DNA: TGTGCCAGCAGTTACTCCCTGGGAAAAGGGGTAGGGGAAAAACTGTTTTTT. It yields the protein CASSYSLGKGVGEKLFF.

The count of this clone is one. The chain's CDR3 is CASDTGGSGNTIYF. The CDR3 DNA is TGTGCCAGTGATACAGGGGGCTCTGGAAACACCATATATTTT. The chain uses TRBV6-5 and TRBJ1-3, with 8 bases aligning to TRBD1. The germline V gene has CDR1 MNHEY and CDR2 SVGAGI. The V and J ends lost 9 bases and 0 bases, in that order; junction bases with no gene match: 4. CDR3 size: 14 residues.

The chain employs TRBV4-1 and TRBJ1-1, with D unclear. V was shortened by 0 bases and J by 11 bases, with 19 bases between the two germline ends. The CDR3 extends over 15 amino acids. The V gene's germline CDR1 is MGHRA and CDR2 YSYEKL. CDR3 amino acids: CASSQDGGGTRRAFF. The CDR3 coding sequence is TGCGCCAGCAGCCAAGATGGAGGAGGAACCCGACGGGCTTTCTTT.

This clone was counted a few times. V usage is TRBV11-2 and J usage is TRBJ2-7; 8 nucleotides match TRBD2. Germline lookup yields CDR1 SGHAT and CDR2 FQNNGV. The CDR3 extends over 13 amino acids. Trimming cost V 5 bases and J 6 bases; bases outside gene matches: 6. The chain's CDR3 is CASSAGLASEQYF. The CDR3 DNA reads TGTGCCAGCAGCGCCGGACTAGCATCCGAGCAGTACTTC.

The genes are TRBV3-1 (or the pseudogene TRBV3-2) and TRBJ1-2; tentative D call: TRBD1 (5 bases). Germline assignment: CDR1 LGHDT and CDR2 YNNKEL (reference sequence). This CDR3 region has 14 residues. Trimming shortened V by 1 base and J by 6 bases, and 12 bases separated the two germline ends. CDR3 region: CASSQGQGPNGYTF. CDR3 nucleotide sequence: TGTGCCAGCAGCCAAGGCCAGGGCCCTAATGGCTACACCTTC.

The rearrangement joins TRBV20-1 to TRBJ2-5, with D maybe TRBD1 (5 bases). Trimming stripped 3 bases from V and 1 base from J, with 12 bases between. Looked up from germline, CDR1 is DFQATT and CDR2 is SNEGSKA (reference sequence). The CDR3 spans 14 residues. CDR3: CSASGRVVQETQYF. In DNA form, the CDR3 reads TGCAGTGCTAGTGGCAGGGTGGTCCAAGAGACCCAGTACTTC.

This clone was picked up a small number of times. The chain is built from TRBV7-2 and TRBJ1-1; D is possibly TRBD1 (5 bases). The V end was cut by 0 bases, the J end by 4 bases, with 21 bases between. Per germline, CDR1 SGHTA and CDR2 FQGNSA. The CDR3 has 18 amino acids. For the CDR3, the DNA is TGTGCCAGCAGCTTAGCGCTAATGCAGGGAGGTTGGGGCACTGAAGCTTTCTTT. It translates to CASSLALMQGGWGTEAFF.

The chain recombines TRBV6-5 with TRBJ1-3; D is uncertain. Germline V gives CDR1 MNHEY, CDR2 SVGAGI. Trimming removed 8 bases at V and 1 base at J, with 12 bases between. The CDR3 contains 14 residues. The DNA for the CDR3 is TGTGCCAGCCGCTTACAGAGTTCTGGAAACACCATATATTTT. It is translated as CASRLQSSGNTIYF.

The chain combines TRBV6-5 with TRBJ2-5; possibly TRBD2 for D (6 bases). Trimming stripped 7 bases from V and 3 bases from J, with 15 bases between. CDR1 is MNHEY and CDR2 is SVGAGI in the germline V gene. The CDR3 contains 14 residues. CDR3 protein: CASTRWGEEETQYF. Written as DNA, the CDR3 is TGTGCCAGCACCCGGTGGGGGGAAGAAGAGACCCAGTACTTC.

With respect to this clone: Other DNA sequences in this sample translate to the same CDR3. The genes are TRBV15 and TRBJ2-1, with D hard to call. CDR3 length equals 14 residues. CDR1 and CDR2 (germline): LNHNV, YYDKDF (reference sequence). Trimming stripped 1 base from V and 1 base from J, with 5 bases between. In DNA, the CDR3 is TGTGCCACCAGCAGAGGGGGTTCCTACAATGAGCAGTTCTTC. This translates into CATSRGGSYNEQFF. The full variable domain, in which reference TRBV15 and TRBJ2-1 provide the parts outside the CDR3, is DAMVIQNPRYQVTQFGKPVTLSCSQTLNHNVMYWYQQKSSQAPKLLFHYYDKDFNNEADTPDNFQSRRPNTSFCFLDIRSPGLGDTAMYLCATSRGGSYNEQFFGPGTRLTVL.

The chain couples TRBV2 to TRBJ2-7, with 10 bases fitting TRBD1. CDR3 length equals 12 residues. Unmatched junction bases numbered 5, after V lost 11 bases and J lost 4 bases. CDR1 SNHLY and CDR2 FYNNEI come from the germline V gene. This chain's CDR3 is CAGRDRGYEQYV. In DNA form, the CDR3 reads TGTGCCGGACGGGACAGGGGTTACGAGCAGTACGTC.

About this clone itself: No conserved phenylalanine or tryptophan ends this CDR3, so it is likely a read error. Because the CDR3's place on the DNA is in doubt, the DNA is left out and the CDR3 is given as listed by TCRdb. The chain carries TRBV18 and TRBJ1-1; the DNA was not compared with TRBD1, the D call given in the table. The CDR3 has 12 residues if both end residues are counted. CDR1 KGHSH and CDR2 LQKENI come from the germline V gene. The CDR3 spells CASSLDSLYEFL.

This sequence joins TRBV6-5 and TRBJ2-7; D is unclear. V shed 2 bases and J shed 0 bases, with 11 bases lying between them. The germline gives CDR1 MNHEY, CDR2 SVGAGI. The CDR3 is 15 residues long. The CDR3 here is CASSYNGVSSYEQYF. Here the CDR3 DNA reads TGTGCCAGCAGTTACAATGGAGTCAGCTCCTACGAGCAGTACTTC.

The rearrangement uses TRBV4-1 and TRBJ2-7, with D tentatively TRBD2 (7 bases). V lost 1 base and J 0 bases, leaving 16 bases between the germline ends. The CDR3 loop spans 17 amino acids. Germline CDR1 is MGHRA and CDR2 is YSYEKL. CDR3: CASSQVPGGLSSYEQYF. In DNA, the CDR3 is TGCGCCAGCAGCCAAGTTCCGGGGGGCCTTAGCTCCTACGAGCAGTACTTC.